The T cell receptor beta chain under discussion was sequenced for a study of identical twins. This clonotype was counted a few times. TCRdb ran MiXCR on the 5' RACE reads and lists one entry per CDR3 protein. The sample records roughly 700,000 distinct CDR3 sequences, approximately 9% being singletons. CDR1 is SEHNR and CDR2 is FQNEAQ in the germline V gene (reference sequence). The CDR3 runs to 13 residues. The V segment lost 9 bases and the J segment 7 bases; nucleotides outside the gene matches: 8. Another study also made use of these data, one on yellow fever vaccine responses in identical twins.

This clonotype originated in a woman between 18 and 29 years old in good health. The J gene is TRBJ1-4, the V gene TRBV7-9; the match to TRBD1 covers 7 bases. Sequences were obtained from PBMCs. Here the CDR3 DNA reads TGTGCCAGTACTAGGGGGCGCGGTGAAAAACTGTTTTTT. Encoded protein: CASTRGRGEKLFF.